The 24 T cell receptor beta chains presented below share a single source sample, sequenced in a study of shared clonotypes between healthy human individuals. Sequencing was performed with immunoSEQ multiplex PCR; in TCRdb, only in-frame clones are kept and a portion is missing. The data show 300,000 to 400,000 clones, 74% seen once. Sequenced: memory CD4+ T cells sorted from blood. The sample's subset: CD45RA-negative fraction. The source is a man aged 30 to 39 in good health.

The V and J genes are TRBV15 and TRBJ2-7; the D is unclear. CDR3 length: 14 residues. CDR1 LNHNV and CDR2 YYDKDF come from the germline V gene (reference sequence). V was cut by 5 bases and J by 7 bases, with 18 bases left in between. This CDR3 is CATSPGRTLLEQYF. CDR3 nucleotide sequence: TGTGCCACCAGCCCCGGGCGTACCCTCCTTGAGCAGTACTTC. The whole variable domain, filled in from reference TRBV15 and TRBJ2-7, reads DAMVIQNPRYQVTQFGKPVTLSCSQTLNHNVMYWYQQKSSQAPKLLFHYYDKDFNNEADTPDNFQSRRPNTSFCFLDIRSPGLGDTAMYLCATSPGRTLLEQYFGPGTRLTVT.

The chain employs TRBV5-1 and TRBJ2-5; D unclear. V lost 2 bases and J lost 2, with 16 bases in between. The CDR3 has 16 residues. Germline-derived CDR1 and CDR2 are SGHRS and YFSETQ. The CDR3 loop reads CASSLDPPAYQETQYF. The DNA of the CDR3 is TGCGCCAGCAGCTTAGACCCCCCCGCGTATCAAGAGACCCAGTACTTC.

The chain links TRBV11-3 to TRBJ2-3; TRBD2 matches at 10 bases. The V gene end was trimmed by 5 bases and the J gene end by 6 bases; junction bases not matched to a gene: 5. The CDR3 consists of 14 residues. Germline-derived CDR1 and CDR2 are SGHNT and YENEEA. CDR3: CASSQRGGRDTQYF. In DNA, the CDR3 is TGTGCCAGCAGCCAGCGGGGGGGCCGGGATACGCAGTATTTT.

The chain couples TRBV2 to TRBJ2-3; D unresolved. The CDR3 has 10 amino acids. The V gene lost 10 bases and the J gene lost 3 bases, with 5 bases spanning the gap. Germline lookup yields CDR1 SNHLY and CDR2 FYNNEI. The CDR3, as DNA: TGTGCCATGACAACAGATACGCAGTATTTT. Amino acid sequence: CAMTTDTQYF.

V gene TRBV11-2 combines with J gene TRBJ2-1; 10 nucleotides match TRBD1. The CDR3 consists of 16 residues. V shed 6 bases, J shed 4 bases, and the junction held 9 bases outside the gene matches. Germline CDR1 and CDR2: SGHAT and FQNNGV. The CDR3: CASRKPGQGLYNEQFF. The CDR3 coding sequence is TGTGCCAGCAGGAAACCGGGACAGGGGCTTTACAATGAGCAGTTCTTC.

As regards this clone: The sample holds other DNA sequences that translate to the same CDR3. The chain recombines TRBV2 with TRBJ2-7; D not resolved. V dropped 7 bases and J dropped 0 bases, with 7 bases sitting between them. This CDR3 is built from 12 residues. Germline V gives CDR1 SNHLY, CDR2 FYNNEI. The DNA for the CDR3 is TGTGCCAGCAAACCTGACTCCTACGAGCAGTACTTC. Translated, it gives CASKPDSYEQYF.

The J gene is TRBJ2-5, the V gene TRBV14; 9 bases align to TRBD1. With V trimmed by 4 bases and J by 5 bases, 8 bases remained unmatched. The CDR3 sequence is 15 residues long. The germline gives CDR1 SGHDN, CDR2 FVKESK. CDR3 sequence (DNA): TGTGCCAGCAGCCGAGTACAGGGGGCTAGGGAGACCCAGTACTTC. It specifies CASSRVQGARETQYF.

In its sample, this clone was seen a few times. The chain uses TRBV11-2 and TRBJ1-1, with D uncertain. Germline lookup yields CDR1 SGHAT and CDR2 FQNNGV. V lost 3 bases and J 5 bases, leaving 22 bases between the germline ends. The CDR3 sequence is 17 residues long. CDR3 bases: TGTGCCAGCAGCTTGAGTTTATATCGGCGCTCGGGGACTGAAGCTTTCTTT. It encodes CASSLSLYRRSGTEAFF.

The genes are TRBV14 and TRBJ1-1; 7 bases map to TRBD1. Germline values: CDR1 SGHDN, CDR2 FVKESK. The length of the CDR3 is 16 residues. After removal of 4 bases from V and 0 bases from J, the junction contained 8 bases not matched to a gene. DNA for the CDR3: TGTGCCAGCAGCCTCAGGGGGGGGTTTATGAACACTGAAGCTTTCTTT. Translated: CASSLRGGFMNTEAFF.

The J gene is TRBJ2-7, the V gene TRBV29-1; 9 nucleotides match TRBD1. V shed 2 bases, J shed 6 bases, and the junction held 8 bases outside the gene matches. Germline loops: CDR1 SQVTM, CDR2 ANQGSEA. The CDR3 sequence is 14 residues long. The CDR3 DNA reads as TGCAGCGTTGAACCCGGGGACAGGGAAGGCGAGCAGTACTTC. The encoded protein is CSVEPGDREGEQYF.

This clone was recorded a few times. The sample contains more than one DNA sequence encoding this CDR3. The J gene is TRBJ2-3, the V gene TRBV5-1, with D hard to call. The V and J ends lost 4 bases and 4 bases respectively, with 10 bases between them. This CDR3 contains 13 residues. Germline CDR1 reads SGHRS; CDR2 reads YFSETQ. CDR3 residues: CASSPSVADTQYF. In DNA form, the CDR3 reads TGCGCCAGCAGCCCTTCAGTTGCAGATACGCAGTATTTT.

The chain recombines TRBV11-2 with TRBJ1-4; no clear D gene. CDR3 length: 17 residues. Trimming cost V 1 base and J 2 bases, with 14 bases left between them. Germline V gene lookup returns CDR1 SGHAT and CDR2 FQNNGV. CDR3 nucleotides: TGTGCCAGCAGCTTAGGGAGCAGACCTAATACTAATGAAAAACTGTTTTTT. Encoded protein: CASSLGSRPNTNEKLFF.

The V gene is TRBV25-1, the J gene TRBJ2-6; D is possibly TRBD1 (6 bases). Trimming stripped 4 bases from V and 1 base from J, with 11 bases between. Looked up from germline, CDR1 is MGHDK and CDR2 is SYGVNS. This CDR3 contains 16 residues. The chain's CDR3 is CASSARTGSGANVLTF. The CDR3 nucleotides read TGTGCCAGCAGTGCACGAACAGGGTCTGGGGCCAACGTCCTGACTTTC. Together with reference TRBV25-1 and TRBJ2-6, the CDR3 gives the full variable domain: EADIYQTPRYLVIGTGKKITLECSQTMGHDKMYWYQQDPGMELHLIHYSYGVNSTEKGDLSSESTVSRIRTEHFPLTLESARPSHTSQYLCASSARTGSGANVLTFGAGSRLTVL.

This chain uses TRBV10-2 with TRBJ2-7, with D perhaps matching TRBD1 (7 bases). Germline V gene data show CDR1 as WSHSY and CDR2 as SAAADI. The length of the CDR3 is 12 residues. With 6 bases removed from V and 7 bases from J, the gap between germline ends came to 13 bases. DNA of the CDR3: TGCGCCAGCAGGGAGGGGGCGGGGGAGCAGTACTTC. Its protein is CASREGAGEQYF.

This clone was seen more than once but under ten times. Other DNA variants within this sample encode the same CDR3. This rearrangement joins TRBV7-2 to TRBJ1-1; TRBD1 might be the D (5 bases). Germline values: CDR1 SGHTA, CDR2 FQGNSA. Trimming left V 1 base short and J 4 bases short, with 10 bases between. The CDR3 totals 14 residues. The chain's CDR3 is CASSLVGGSTEAFF. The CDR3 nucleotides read TGTGCCAGCAGCTTAGTCGGGGGGAGCACTGAAGCTTTCTTT.

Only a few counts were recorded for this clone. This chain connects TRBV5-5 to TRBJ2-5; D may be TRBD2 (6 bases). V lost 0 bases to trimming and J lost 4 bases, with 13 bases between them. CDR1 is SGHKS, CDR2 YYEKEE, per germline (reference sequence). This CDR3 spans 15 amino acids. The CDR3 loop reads CASSLVQGGAETQYF. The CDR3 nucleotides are TGTGCCAGCAGCTTGGTCCAGGGAGGAGCAGAGACCCAGTACTTC. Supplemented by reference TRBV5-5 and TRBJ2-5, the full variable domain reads DAGVTQSPTHLIKTRGQQVTLRCSPISGHKSVSWYQQVLGQGPQFIFQYYEKEERGRGNFPDRFSARQFPNYSSELNVNALLLGDSALYLCASSLVQGGAETQYFGPGTRLLVL.

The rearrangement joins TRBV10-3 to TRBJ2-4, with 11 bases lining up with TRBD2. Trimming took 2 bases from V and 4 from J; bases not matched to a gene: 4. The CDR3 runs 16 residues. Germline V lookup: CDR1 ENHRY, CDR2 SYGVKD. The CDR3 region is CAISETGTSGKNIQYF. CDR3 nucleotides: TGTGCCATCAGTGAGACGGGGACTAGCGGTAAAAACATTCAGTACTTC.

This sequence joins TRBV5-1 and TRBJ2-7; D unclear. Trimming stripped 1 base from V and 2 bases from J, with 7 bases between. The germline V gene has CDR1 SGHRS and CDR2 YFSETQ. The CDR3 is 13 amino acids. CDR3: CASSLKGPYEQYF. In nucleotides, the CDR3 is TGCGCCAGCAGCTTGAAAGGGCCCTACGAGCAGTACTTC.

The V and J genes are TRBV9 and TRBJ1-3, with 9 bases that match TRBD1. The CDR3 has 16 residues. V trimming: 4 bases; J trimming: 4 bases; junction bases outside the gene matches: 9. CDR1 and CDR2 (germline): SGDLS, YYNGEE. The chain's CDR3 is CASSSSGTGFGNTIYF. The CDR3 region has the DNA TGTGCCAGCAGCTCCTCTGGGACAGGGTTCGGAAACACCATATATTTT.

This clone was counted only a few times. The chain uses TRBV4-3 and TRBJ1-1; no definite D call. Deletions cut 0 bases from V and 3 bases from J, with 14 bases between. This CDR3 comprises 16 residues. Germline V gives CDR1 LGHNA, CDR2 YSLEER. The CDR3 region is CASSQDRLGLDTEAFF. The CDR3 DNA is TGCGCCAGCAGCCAAGATCGGTTGGGGTTAGACACTGAAGCTTTCTTT.

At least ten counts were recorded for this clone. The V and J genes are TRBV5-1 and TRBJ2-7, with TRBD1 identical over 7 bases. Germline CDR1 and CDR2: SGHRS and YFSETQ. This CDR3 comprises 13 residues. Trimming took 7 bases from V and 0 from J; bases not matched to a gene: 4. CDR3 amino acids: CASQTGPSYEQYF. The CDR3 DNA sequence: TGCGCCAGCCAGACAGGGCCCTCCTACGAGCAGTACTTC.

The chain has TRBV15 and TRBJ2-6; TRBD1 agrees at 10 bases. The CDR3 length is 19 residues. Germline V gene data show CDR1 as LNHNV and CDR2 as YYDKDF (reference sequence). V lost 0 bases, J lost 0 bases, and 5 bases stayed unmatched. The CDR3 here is CATSREGTGVFSGANVLTF. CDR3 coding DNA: TGTGCCACCAGCAGAGAAGGGACAGGGGTCTTCTCTGGGGCCAACGTCCTGACTTTC.

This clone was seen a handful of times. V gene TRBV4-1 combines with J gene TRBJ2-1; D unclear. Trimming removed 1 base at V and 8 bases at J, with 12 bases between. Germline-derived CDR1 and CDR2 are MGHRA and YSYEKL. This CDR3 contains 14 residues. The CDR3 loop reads CASSQGILSDEQFF. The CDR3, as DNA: TGCGCCAGCAGCCAAGGGATTCTAAGCGATGAGCAGTTCTTC.

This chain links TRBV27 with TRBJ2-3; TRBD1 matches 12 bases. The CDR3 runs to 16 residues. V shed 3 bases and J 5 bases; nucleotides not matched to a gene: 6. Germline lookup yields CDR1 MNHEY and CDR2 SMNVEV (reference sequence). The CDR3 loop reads CASSFPRDRGLDTQYF. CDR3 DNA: TGTGCCAGCAGTTTTCCCCGGGACAGGGGGCTAGATACGCAGTATTTT.